The 3 T cell receptor beta chains in this list originate from one sample, sequenced in a study of cytomegalovirus exposure and HLA in healthy donors. Primers for the PCR totalled 60 Vbeta and 13 Jbeta. Produced via immunoSEQ multiplex PCR; TCRdb's table is partial and in-frame only. The table lists about 160,000 clones, 80% to 90% of them singletons. The sample comprised PBMCs. The source is a man aged 45 to 65 in good health and CMV-seropositive.

This clone was observed once. The chain employs TRBV7-9 and TRBJ1-5, with 7 bases identical to TRBD1. The CDR3 runs 14 residues. CDR1 is SEHNR and CDR2 is FQNEAQ in the germline V gene (reference sequence). The V and J ends lost 1 base and 4 bases, in that order; junction bases with no gene match: 1. The CDR3 reads CASSLGDSNQPQHF. CDR3 nucleotide sequence: TGTGCCAGCAGCTTAGGGGACAGTAATCAGCCCCAGCATTTT.

The chain links TRBV7-9 to TRBJ2-1, with 9 bases matching TRBD2. The V gene's germline CDR1 is SEHNR and CDR2 FQNEAQ (reference sequence). The CDR3 totals 18 residues. V gave up 6 bases and J gave up 2 bases; unmatched junction bases: 14. The CDR3 reads CASSGVGREGEPYNEQFF. CDR3 nucleotide sequence: TGTGCCAGCAGTGGGGTCGGGCGGGAGGGCGAGCCCTACAATGAGCAGTTCTTC.

J is TRBJ1-1 and V is TRBV6-5, with 7 bases that match TRBD1. The CDR3 sequence is 14 residues long. Germline CDR1 and CDR2: MNHEY and SVGAGI. Losses at the gene ends were 6 bases for V and 4 bases for J; bases not matched to a gene: 8. The CDR3 region is CASRRGGAGTEAFF. CDR3 nucleotide sequence: TGTGCCAGCAGGCGAGGGGGCGCGGGCACTGAAGCTTTCTTT.